The 31 T cell receptor beta chains listed next were all sequenced from one sample in a study of OX40 agonist ivuxolimab in advanced cancers. Method: immunoSEQ multiplex PCR; TCRdb's copy keeps in-frame clones and lacks some. The sample lists fewer than 80,000 clones, around 83% occurring once. This sample comprised CD4+ or CD8+ T cells sorted from blood, obtained in a trial of the OX40 agonist ivuxolimab. The receptor source for this set is an adult with an advanced solid tumor such as melanoma, head and neck, liver or kidney cancer.

Remarks on this clone: One end of the junction fails to match germline, which may point to a read error. The chain is built from TRBV2 and TRBJ1-2, with 8 bases that match TRBD1. CDR1 and CDR2 from the germline V gene are SNHLY and FYNNEI. The CDR3 has 16 amino acids. CDR3 region: CASSKAYRGTNYGYTF. The CDR3 DNA sequence: TGTGCCAGCAGTAAAGCGTACAGGGGGACTAACTATGGCTACACCTTC.

The chain uses TRBV4-1 and TRBJ2-2; 8 bases are shared with TRBD2. After removal of 3 bases from V and 0 bases from J, the junction contained 6 bases not matched to a gene. The length of the CDR3 is 17 residues. The germline CDR1 and CDR2 sequences are MGHRA and YSYEKL. The CDR3 reads CASSQGPGLANTGELFF. In DNA form, the CDR3 reads TGCGCCAGCAGCCAGGGCCCGGGACTAGCGAACACCGGGGAGCTGTTTTTT.

J is TRBJ1-1 and V is TRBV6-5; D is perhaps TRBD1 (5 bases). The CDR3 has 16 residues. Trimming removed 6 bases from V and 1 base from J, with 18 bases in between. Per the germline V gene, CDR1 is MNHEY and CDR2 is SVGAGI. The CDR3 DNA follows: TGTGCCAGCAGCTACGACCCTGCCAGGGCGAACACTGAAGCTTTCTTT. Translation: CASSYDPARANTEAFF.

The chain carries TRBV7-2 and TRBJ2-7; D is possibly TRBD1 or TRBD2 (6 bases each). This CDR3 has 14 residues. The V gene's germline CDR1 is SGHTA and CDR2 FQGNSA. V shed 6 bases and J shed 0 bases, with 12 bases lying between them. The CDR3 protein is CASRTGGSSYEQYF. Written as DNA, the CDR3 is TGTGCCAGCAGGACCGGGGGCAGCTCCTACGAGCAGTACTTC.

The chain has TRBV7-8 and TRBJ2-1, with D uncertain. CDR3 size: 16 residues. Germline CDR1 reads SGHVS; CDR2 reads FQNEAQ. V lost 5 bases and J lost 6, with 20 bases in between. The CDR3 reads CASSPRTASRGNEQFF. Written as DNA, the CDR3 is TGTGCCAGCAGCCCAAGAACCGCCTCAAGAGGCAATGAGCAGTTCTTC.

The chain couples TRBV18 to TRBJ1-3; D unresolved. CDR1 KGHSH and CDR2 LQKENI come from the germline V gene. V was pared by 3 bases and J by 0 bases, with 6 bases between. The CDR3 runs to 14 residues. The CDR3 here is CASSPADSGNTIYF. CDR3 nucleotide sequence: TGTGCCAGCTCACCTGCAGACTCTGGAAACACCATATATTTT.

This clone was seen more than once but under ten times. The rearrangement uses TRBV6-5 and TRBJ2-1, with 9 nucleotides matching TRBD2. The ends lost 3 bases at V and 14 bases at J; junction bases unmatched: 14. Germline-derived CDR1 and CDR2 are MNHEY and SVGAGI. The CDR3 runs to 15 residues. The CDR3 spells CASSYGSASGARKFF. The CDR3 DNA sequence: TGTGCCAGCAGTTATGGGTCGGCTAGCGGGGCGCGGAAGTTCTTC.

This clone was seen only a few times. The V and J genes are TRBV15 and TRBJ2-7; 8 bases line up with TRBD1. CDR1 LNHNV and CDR2 YYDKDF come from the germline V gene (reference sequence). The CDR3 runs to 15 residues. Unmatched junction bases numbered 4, after V lost 3 bases and J lost 0 bases. The CDR3 sequence is CATSRRTGSSYEQYF. The CDR3 DNA follows: TGTGCCACCAGCAGGAGGACAGGGAGCTCCTACGAGCAGTACTTC.

The chain is built from TRBV10-2 and TRBJ2-3; possibly TRBD2 for D (5 bases). CDR1 is WSHSY, CDR2 SAAADI, per germline. This CDR3 comprises 15 residues. The germline V and J ends were trimmed by 3 bases and 0 bases, with 10 bases remaining between them. The CDR3: CASSDRGPSTDTQYF. CDR3 sequence (DNA): TGCGCCAGCAGTGATAGAGGGCCTAGCACAGATACGCAGTATTTT.

The chain has TRBV5-5 and TRBJ1-3; D unresolved. The germline gives CDR1 SGHKS, CDR2 YYEKEE (reference sequence). The CDR3 has 14 residues. The V gene lost 5 bases and the J gene lost 0 bases, with 9 bases spanning the gap. CDR3 sequence (DNA): TGTGCCAGCAGACCTCAGGCCTCTGGAAACACCATATATTTT. Its translation: CASRPQASGNTIYF. The full variable domain, its missing parts supplied by reference TRBV5-5 and TRBJ1-3, is DAGVTQSPTHLIKTRGQQVTLRCSPISGHKSVSWYQQVLGQGPQFIFQYYEKEERGRGNFPDRFSARQFPNYSSELNVNALLLGDSALYLCASRPQASGNTIYFGEGSWLTVV.

CDR3: CASRDRGGNTEAFF. CDR3 in DNA: TGTGCCAGTAGGGACAGGGGGGGGAACACTGAAGCTTTCTTT. V is TRBV19 and J is TRBJ1-1, with 10 bases identical to TRBD1. Trimming took 6 bases from V and 1 from J; bases not matched to a gene: 2. Germline CDR1 LNHDA, CDR2 SQIVND (reference sequence). CDR3 length: 14 residues. Using reference TRBV19 and TRBJ1-1 for the parts outside the CDR3, the full variable domain is DGGITQSPKYLFRKEGQNVTLSCEQNLNHDAMYWYRQDPGQGLRLIYYSQIVNDFQKGDIAEGYSVSREKKESFPLTVTSAQKNPTAFYLCASRDRGGNTEAFFGQGTRLTVV.

The V call is TRBV7-2, the J call TRBJ2-1; D is undetermined. V lost 0 bases, J lost 5 bases, and 8 bases lay in between. The CDR3 has 14 amino acids. Germline-derived CDR1 and CDR2 are SGHTA and FQGNSA. CDR3 sequence reads: CASSLAFANNEQFF. The CDR3 coding sequence is TGTGCCAGCAGCTTAGCGTTTGCAAACAATGAGCAGTTCTTC. Supplemented by reference TRBV7-2 and TRBJ2-1, the full variable domain reads GAGVSQSPSNKVTEKGKDVELRCDPISGHTALYWYRQSLGQGLEFLIYFQGNSAPDKSGLPSDRFSAERTGGSVSTLTIQRTQQEDSAVYLCASSLAFANNEQFFGPGTRLTVL.

The rearrangement links TRBV7-2 to TRBJ1-5; D is uncertain. The V and J ends lost 0 bases and 6 bases respectively, with 9 bases between them. The CDR3 totals 14 residues. Looked up from germline, CDR1 is SGHTA and CDR2 is FQGNSA. CDR3 DNA: TGTGCCAGCAGCTTAGCCCTTACCAGTCAGCCCCAGCATTTT. This sequence encodes CASSLALTSQPQHF. The full variable domain, its missing parts supplied by reference TRBV7-2 and TRBJ1-5, is GAGVSQSPSNKVTEKGKDVELRCDPISGHTALYWYRQSLGQGLEFLIYFQGNSAPDKSGLPSDRFSAERTGGSVSTLTIQRTQQEDSAVYLCASSLALTSQPQHFGDGTRLSIL.

This chain uses TRBV10-2 with TRBJ2-2; D is undetermined. V dropped 0 bases and J dropped 1 base, with 12 bases sitting between them. Per germline, CDR1 WSHSY and CDR2 SAAADI. This CDR3 is 17 amino acids long. The chain's CDR3 is CASSESNRRRNTGELFF. CDR3 DNA: TGCGCCAGCAGTGAGTCGAACCGTCGGAGGAACACCGGGGAGCTGTTTTTT.

This clone was counted once. V and J are TRBV9 and TRBJ2-3; D is possibly TRBD2 (7 bases). This CDR3 region has 16 residues. Trimming removed 4 bases at V and 2 bases at J, with 17 bases between. Germline V gene sequence: CDR1 SGDLS, CDR2 YYNGEE. The CDR3 region is CASSPVGGPFTDTQYF. CDR3 coding DNA: TGTGCCAGCAGCCCCGTGGGGGGGCCGTTCACAGATACGCAGTATTTT.

The chain employs TRBV4-2 and TRBJ2-5; unclear D gene. With 1 base removed from V and 1 base from J, the gap between germline ends came to 7 bases. This CDR3 spans 14 amino acids. The germline V gene encodes CDR1 LGHNA and CDR2 YNFKEQ. Here the CDR3 DNA reads TGTGCCAGCAGCCAAGGGAGCGCCCAAGAGACCCAGTACTTC. This sequence encodes CASSQGSAQETQYF.

The genes are TRBV5-1 and TRBJ2-3; D is ambiguous. The CDR3 is made up of 13 amino acids. V dropped 2 bases and J dropped 5 bases, with 9 bases sitting between them. Germline V gene lookup returns CDR1 SGHRS and CDR2 YFSETQ. The CDR3 DNA sequence: TGCGCCAGCAGCTTCGCTCGTGGAGATACGCAGTATTTT. It translates to CASSFARGDTQYF.

The chain recombines TRBV2 with TRBJ1-2; tentative D call: TRBD1 (6 bases). Germline assignment: CDR1 SNHLY and CDR2 FYNNEI. CDR3 length equals 13 residues. The V end lost 4 bases, the J end lost 9 bases, and 15 bases lay between the germline ends. DNA of the CDR3: TGTGCCAGCAGTGCGACAGGTGGCAAGAGCTACACCTTC. Translation gives CASSATGGKSYTF. Drawing the rest from reference TRBV2 and TRBJ1-2, the complete variable domain is EPEVTQTPSHQVTQMGQEVILRCVPISNHLYFYWYRQILGQKVEFLVSFYNNEISEKSEIFDDQFSVERPDGSNFTLKIRSTKLEDSAMYFCASSATGGKSYTFGSGTRLTVV.

This chain connects TRBV7-9 to TRBJ1-6; weak D call: TRBD1 (5 bases). CDR3 length equals 15 residues. Per the germline V gene, CDR1 is SEHNR and CDR2 is FQNEAQ (reference sequence). V gave up 5 bases and J gave up 5 bases, with 13 bases separating them. In DNA, the CDR3 is TGTGCCAGCAGCCCAAGGGGAGGAAATAATTCACCCCTCCACTTT. It translates to CASSPRGGNNSPLHF.

Only one count was recorded for this clone. This chain uses TRBV4-2 with TRBJ2-5, with 7 bases fitting TRBD1. The CDR3 runs 16 residues. Germline V gene data show CDR1 as LGHNA and CDR2 as YNFKEQ. V gave up 2 bases and J gave up 2 bases; unmatched junction bases: 8. The CDR3 nucleotides are TGTGCCAGCAGCCAAACCGGGACAGCGAGTCAAGAGACCCAGTACTTC. This gives the protein CASSQTGTASQETQYF.

The chain links TRBV29-1 to TRBJ1-2; D might be TRBD1 (5 bases). CDR3 length equals 13 residues. V was trimmed by 5 bases and J by 5 bases, leaving 15 bases between them. Germline V CDR1 and CDR2: SQVTM, ANQGSEA. CDR3 in DNA: TGCAGCGTTCCCTGGACATCGAGGTATGGCTACACCTTC. Its protein is CSVPWTSRYGYTF.

V usage is TRBV6-5 and J usage is TRBJ1-6; D perhaps matches TRBD1 (6 bases). V lost 5 bases and J lost 6, with 14 bases in between. This CDR3 region has 15 residues. CDR1 is MNHEY, CDR2 SVGAGI, per germline. CDR3 residues: CASSLRQATNSPLHF. CDR3 bases: TGTGCCAGCAGTCTCAGACAGGCTACTAATTCACCCCTCCACTTT.

The rearrangement uses TRBV18 and TRBJ2-7; TRBD1 agrees at 9 bases. The V and J ends lost 4 bases and 3 bases, in that order; junction bases with no gene match: 1. Germline V gives CDR1 KGHSH, CDR2 LQKENI. The CDR3 spans 13 residues. CDR3 loop: CASSRTGDYEQYF. The CDR3 nucleotides read TGTGCCAGCTCACGGACAGGGGACTACGAGCAGTACTTC.

As to this clone: Additional DNA sequences in this sample encode the identical CDR3. The chain employs TRBV9 and TRBJ1-1; unclear D gene. Deletions cut 3 bases from V and 2 bases from J, with 11 bases between. CDR1 is SGDLS and CDR2 is YYNGEE in the germline V gene. The CDR3 totals 14 residues. CDR3 amino acids: CASSARQINTEAFF. CDR3 nucleotides: TGTGCCAGCAGCGCTAGGCAGATTAACACTGAAGCTTTCTTT.

In this sample, this clone turned up once. V usage is TRBV6-5 and J usage is TRBJ2-3; TRBD2 agrees at 7 bases. The ends lost 5 bases at V and 0 bases at J; junction bases unmatched: 5. Looked up from germline, CDR1 is MNHEY and CDR2 is SVGAGI. The CDR3 is 15 residues long. The CDR3 reads CASSRGGGSTDTQYF. The CDR3, as DNA: TGTGCCAGCAGTCGTGGGGGAGGGAGCACAGATACGCAGTATTTT.

The chain is built from TRBV9 and TRBJ1-2, with unresolved D. CDR3 length: 15 amino acids. The germline V gene has CDR1 SGDLS and CDR2 YYNGEE. Between the trimmed V and J ends, which lost 3 bases and 4 bases, there was a span of 16 bases. CDR3 residues: CASSESLGRAYGYTF. CDR3 bases: TGTGCCAGCAGCGAGTCCCTAGGGAGGGCCTATGGCTACACCTTC.

The chain carries TRBV19 and TRBJ2-6; D gene unclear. The CDR3 length is 15 residues. The V gene's germline CDR1 is LNHDA and CDR2 SQIVND (reference sequence). V was clipped by 9 bases and J by 0 bases, with 12 bases between them. This CDR3 is CASRRYSSGANVLTF. The CDR3 DNA sequence: TGTGCCAGCCGCAGATACTCCTCTGGGGCCAACGTCCTGACTTTC.

V usage is TRBV2 and J usage is TRBJ2-6; 10 bases align to TRBD2. Losses at the gene ends were 5 bases for V and 0 bases for J; bases not matched to a gene: 7. The CDR3 is 18 amino acids. Germline CDR1 and CDR2: SNHLY and FYNNEI. CDR3 region: CASSQLSGGISGANVLTF. The CDR3 DNA sequence: TGTGCCAGCAGTCAACTTAGCGGGGGGATCTCTGGGGCCAACGTCCTGACTTTC. Full variable domain (rest looked up from reference TRBV2 and TRBJ2-6): EPEVTQTPSHQVTQMGQEVILRCVPISNHLYFYWYRQILGQKVEFLVSFYNNEISEKSEIFDDQFSVERPDGSNFTLKIRSTKLEDSAMYFCASSQLSGGISGANVLTFGAGSRLTVL.

This clone was detected once. V gene TRBV7-9 combines with J gene TRBJ2-3; D not certain. Between the trimmed V and J ends, which lost 2 bases and 2 bases, there was a span of 5 bases. This CDR3 comprises 13 residues. Per the germline V gene, CDR1 is SEHNR and CDR2 is FQNEAQ (reference sequence). As DNA, the CDR3 is TGTGCCAGCAGCTTATGGTCCACAGATACGCAGTATTTT. Translating gives CASSLWSTDTQYF.

In nucleotides, the CDR3 is TGTGCCAGCTCACCATCCTCGTACGGATACAACGATGAAAAACTGTTTTTT. It codes for CASSPSSYGYNDEKLFF. The chain has TRBV18 and TRBJ1-4; no clear D gene. The V gene's germline CDR1 is KGHSH and CDR2 LQKENI. The CDR3 is made up of 17 amino acids. Trimming stripped 2 bases from V and 6 bases from J, with 19 bases between.

The chain is built from TRBV7-9 and TRBJ1-1, with TRBD1 matching over 7 bases. This CDR3 comprises 15 residues. From germline, CDR1 is SEHNR and CDR2 FQNEAQ (reference sequence). Trimming cost V 5 bases and J 6 bases; bases outside gene matches: 12. CDR3 sequence reads: CASSRTGPVISEAFF. The CDR3 DNA reads TGTGCCAGCAGCCGGACAGGTCCTGTAATTTCTGAAGCTTTCTTT.